These T cell receptor beta chains were read from a single sample in a study of T cell responses to AZD1222 COVID-19 vaccine. Sequenced by immunoSEQ multiplex PCR; TCRdb stores in-frame clones only, minus some. The sample lists about 110,000 clones; more than 75% were seen once. Sequenced here: peripheral blood, sampled 28 days after the second AZD1222 dose. Source of these receptors: an adult who received the AZD1222 COVID-19 vaccine. CDR3s leave out the opening cysteine and the closing phenylalanine or tryptophan.

cdr3_length v_call cdr3_aa
13 TRBV4-3 ASSQGLASYNEQF
13 TRBV7-6 ASSSRLAGLYEQY
13 TRBV5-4 ASSPSTDSGNTIY
12 TRBV19 ASSKFSNTGELF
12 TRBV5-4 ASSLAQGNTEAF
12 TRBV4-3 ASSRTSGSYEQY
14 TRBV7-3 ASSLRVARAGETQY
17 TRBV7-9 ASSSSGLAASGSTGELF
11 TRBV25-1 ASSAGAQETQY
10 TRBV29-1 SVDIGGYGYT
12 TRBV5-5 ASSWRDRNYGYT
14 TRBV5-6 ASSLVRGQGTYEQY
12 TRBV30 AWSKGEPGETQY
16 TRBV28 ASSLSGSWGREDQPQH
11 TRBV14 ASSQVGGIGYT
10 TRBV5-1 ASLDSHNGYT
12 TRBV6-2/TRBV6-3 ASSRIDKPYEQY
12 TRBV11-2 ASSLTGTNEKLF
11 TRBV6-5 ASSYNLNTEAF
15 TRBV3-1/TRBV3-2 ASSQAPGHATNEKLF
13 TRBV5-6 ASSRLAGGAVWQY
13 TRBV13 ASSLVRPVDNEQF
13 TRBV11-2 ASSLTGSPSYEQY
15 TRBV5-6 ASSTIYSEATNEKLF
15 TRBV29-1 SGGQGVISSYNSPLH
14 TRBV7-9 ASSLAALAGGNEQF
11 TRBV12-3/TRBV12-4 ASSLLDNYGYT
13 TRBV6-4 ASSDSVQGNNEQF
13 TRBV2 ASRTDRGRGQPQH
12 TRBV11-3 ASSLAGLNNEQF
11 TRBV6-2/TRBV6-3 ASRYGVGNEQF
14 TRBV10-3 AISGSLGVDSYEQY
9 TRBV20-1 SASKRGEQY
10 TRBV4-2 ASSQGSTEAF
13 TRBV18 ASSPPRDPTYEQY
13 TRBV5-4 ASSSGQGVNYGYT
11 TRBV7-2 ASSLAGFSPLH
12 TRBV6-2/TRBV6-3 ASSYGDSFRIAF
11 TRBV12-3/TRBV12-4 ASSPSVQDRLF
12 TRBV6-5 AARRSEGNEKLF
12 TRBV7-3 ASSLSGATYGYT
12 TRBV9 ASSVVGGVSPLH
12 TRBV6-2/TRBV6-3 ASSSRTVNTEAF
12 TRBV3-1/TRBV3-2 ASSQVLLGNTIY
13 TRBV2 ASSFTGGSKEKLF
13 TRBV5-4 ASSPPNPGGETQY
14 TRBV9 ASSESLADSYNEQF
16 TRBV18 ASSPLAVGSFGTDTQY
13 TRBV5-4 ASSLVAGANNEQF
12 TRBV4-3 ASSQNRDLYGYT
10 TRBV7-2 ASSPGSRELF
12 TRBV25-1 ASSSPGTGSGYT
11 TRBV15 ATSRENVLEQY
12 TRBV7-2 ASSSDGRTDTQY
9 TRBV2 ASTESGELF
12 TRBV7-8 ASSSQRRSYEQY
14 TRBV6-5 ASSYWGGRLNSPLH